The 9 T cell receptor beta chains below come from one sample, sequenced in a study of T cell responses to AZD1222 COVID-19 vaccine. Assay used: immunoSEQ multiplex PCR; TCRdb lists only in-frame clones, some missing. The sample lists roughly 180,000 clones; 85% to 90% were seen once. This material consisted of peripheral blood, taken on day 0 of AZD1222 vaccination. The receptors originated from an adult in good health.

The CDR3 is CASGAEGGQPQHF. CDR3 nucleotides: TGTGCCAGCGGCGCGGAGGGGGGTCAGCCCCAGCATTTT. This chain joins TRBV2 and TRBJ1-5; D is possibly TRBD1 (6 bases). Germline CDR1 and CDR2: SNHLY and FYNNEI. The CDR3 covers 13 residues. Trimming took 8 bases from V and 6 from J, leaving 14 bases between them.

V gene TRBV5-1 combines with J gene TRBJ2-5; TRBD2 aligns across 8 bases. Germline loops: CDR1 SGHRS, CDR2 YFSETQ. V lost 0 bases, J lost 4 bases, and 8 bases stayed unmatched. This CDR3 has 16 residues. CDR3 sequence reads: CASSLVPGGPVETQYF. CDR3 in DNA: TGCGCCAGCAGCTTGGTACCGGGGGGGCCTGTAGAGACCCAGTACTTC.

V and J are TRBV10-3 and TRBJ1-1; the D is unclear. V lost 0 bases, J lost 4 bases, and 6 bases lay in between. CDR3 length: 13 amino acids. CDR1 and CDR2 (germline): ENHRY, SYGVKD. CDR3 DNA sequence: TGTGCCATCAGTGAGTCGACGGGCACTGAAGCTTTCTTT. This sequence encodes CAISESTGTEAFF.

The chain links TRBV11-3 to TRBJ2-7, with D possibly being TRBD1 (5 bases). The germline gives CDR1 SGHNT, CDR2 YENEEA. The CDR3 length is 13 residues. The V end was cut by 6 bases, the J end by 12 bases, with 21 bases between. The CDR3 is CASSPTNQGLGYV. In DNA, the CDR3 is TGTGCCAGCAGTCCTACGAATCAGGGTCTTGGGTACGTC.

The chain recombines TRBV25-1 with TRBJ2-1; possibly TRBD1 or TRBD2 for D (6 bases each). V lost 3 bases to trimming and J lost 7 bases, with 19 bases between them. The CDR3 covers 16 residues. Per germline, CDR1 MGHDK and CDR2 SYGVNS. The chain's CDR3 is CASSDHTRGQQNEQFF. CDR3 sequence (DNA): TGTGCCAGCAGTGATCACACCCGGGGGCAACAGAATGAGCAGTTCTTC.

The chain couples TRBV5-4 to TRBJ2-1; TRBD2 agrees at 7 bases. Trimming removed 9 bases from V and 0 bases from J; junction bases left unmatched: 9. The CDR3 runs to 15 residues. CDR1 is SGHNT and CDR2 is YYREEE in the germline V gene (reference sequence). CDR3 residues: CATFISGASYNEQFF. DNA of the CDR3: TGTGCCACATTTATAAGCGGGGCCTCCTACAATGAGCAGTTCTTC.

The chain has TRBV10-3 and TRBJ2-6; the D is unclear. The CDR3 is made up of 16 amino acids. Germline assignment: CDR1 ENHRY and CDR2 SYGVKD. V gave up 0 bases and J gave up 0 bases, with 6 bases separating them. CDR3 protein: CAISESPRSGANVLTF. CDR3 bases: TGTGCCATCAGTGAGTCTCCCCGCTCTGGGGCCAACGTCCTGACTTTC.

The V and J genes are TRBV7-9 and TRBJ2-3; no definite D call. Trimming took off 1 base at V and 0 bases at J, with 8 bases between the two ends. CDR1 and CDR2 (germline): SEHNR, FQNEAQ (reference sequence). The CDR3 contains 15 residues. The CDR3 DNA sequence: TGTGCCAGCAGCTTAGGGACCGCAAGCACAGATACGCAGTATTTT. Translating it yields CASSLGTASTDTQYF.

This chain connects TRBV27 to TRBJ2-7; possibly TRBD1 or TRBD2 for D (5 bases each). The ends were cut back, 3 bases at V and 0 bases at J, with 12 bases in the middle. Germline V CDR1 and CDR2: MNHEY, SMNVEV (reference sequence). This CDR3 contains 15 residues. CDR3 sequence: CASSLSTGPSYEQYF. CDR3 DNA: TGTGCCAGCAGTTTGTCCACGGGACCCTCCTACGAGCAGTACTTC.